The next 12 T cell receptor beta chains were all read from a single sample in a study of shared clonotypes between healthy human individuals. Sequencing was performed with immunoSEQ multiplex PCR; in TCRdb, only in-frame clones are kept and a portion is missing. The sample records roughly 1,500,000 clones, 95% to 99% being singletons. Specimen: naive CD4+ T cells sorted from blood. Stated subset: CD45RA+ positively selected. These receptor sequences come from a young man in good health.

This chain connects TRBV6-5 to TRBJ2-7; D not resolved. Germline-derived CDR1 and CDR2 are MNHEY and SVGAGI. This CDR3 has 15 residues. The germline V and J ends were trimmed by 0 bases and 2 bases, with 11 bases remaining between them. The CDR3 sequence is CASSYSTDRTYEQYF. CDR3 coding DNA: TGTGCCAGCAGTTACTCGACGGACCGCACCTACGAGCAGTACTTC.

V usage is TRBV18 and J usage is TRBJ2-4; TRBD2 might be the D (6 bases). Germline CDR1 is KGHSH and CDR2 is LQKENI. V lost 6 bases and J lost 7, with 19 bases in between. CDR3 length equals 15 residues. The CDR3 spells CASSLTGEAGNIQYF. The CDR3 DNA reads TGTGCCAGCTCGCTTACCGGGGAGGCGGGGAACATTCAGTACTTC.

V is TRBV5-6 and J is TRBJ1-2; D gene uncertain. The CDR3 covers 15 residues. Germline values: CDR1 SGHDT, CDR2 YYEEEE. V was cut by 4 bases and J by 4 bases, with 17 bases left in between. The CDR3 protein is CASSLKAQQGYGYTF. CDR3 in DNA: TGTGCCAGCAGCCTCAAGGCACAGCAAGGCTATGGCTACACCTTC.

This rearrangement joins TRBV9 to TRBJ2-7; 9 nucleotides agree with TRBD2. V shed 4 bases, J shed 3 bases, and the junction held 8 bases outside the gene matches. Germline V gene lookup returns CDR1 SGDLS and CDR2 YYNGEE. The CDR3 runs 15 residues. CDR3 loop: CASSPRGAGGYEQYF. The DNA of the CDR3 is TGTGCCAGCAGCCCCCGGGGAGCGGGAGGCTACGAGCAGTACTTC.

The CDR3 nucleotides are TGTGCCAGCTCAAGGGACAGGTTCACAGATACGCAGTATTTT. Amino acids: CASSRDRFTDTQYF. The chain combines TRBV18 with TRBJ2-3, with 8 nucleotides matching TRBD1. V shed 5 bases and J 2 bases; nucleotides not matched to a gene: 3. The CDR3 totals 14 residues. The germline CDR1 and CDR2 sequences are KGHSH and LQKENI.

The chain uses TRBV6-6 and TRBJ1-2; perhaps TRBD1 as D (5 bases). CDR3 size: 12 residues. CDR1 and CDR2 from the germline V gene are MNHNY and SVGAGI (reference sequence). The ends were cut back, 5 bases at V and 8 bases at J, with 12 bases in the middle. As DNA, the CDR3 is TGTGCCAGCAGTCCTCCGACAGAAGGCTACACCTTC. Its translation is CASSPPTEGYTF.

The chain joins TRBV6-5 to TRBJ1-2; D might be TRBD1 (5 bases). The CDR3 sequence is 14 residues long. With 4 bases removed from V and 8 bases from J, the gap between germline ends came to 17 bases. In germline, CDR1 is MNHEY, CDR2 SVGAGI. CDR3 sequence reads: CASSSSRQGVGYTF. CDR3 nucleotides: TGTGCCAGCAGTTCCTCAAGGCAGGGAGTAGGCTACACCTTC.

The V and J genes are TRBV29-1 and TRBJ2-7; 10 nucleotides align to TRBD2. Germline V lookup: CDR1 SQVTM, CDR2 ANQGSEA. The V gene end was trimmed by 6 bases and the J gene end by 4 bases; junction bases not matched to a gene: 12. This CDR3 spans 15 amino acids. DNA for the CDR3: TGCAGCGTCCTCGGACTAGCGGAGGGCTATTACGAGCAGTACTTC. Residues: CSVLGLAEGYYEQYF.

This chain joins TRBV11-2 and TRBJ2-1; 9 bases agree with TRBD1. Germline V gives CDR1 SGHAT, CDR2 FQNNGV. V was pared by 5 bases and J by 9 bases, with 11 bases of the junction left unmatched. The CDR3 loop spans 15 amino acids. The CDR3 DNA follows: TGTGCCAGCAGCGGCTTAGACAGGGGGGTGGGTGAGCAGTTCTTC. Its translation is CASSGLDRGVGEQFF.

This chain uses TRBV5-4 with TRBJ2-2, with a possible D match to TRBD1 (6 bases). The V and J ends lost 4 bases and 6 bases respectively, with 10 bases between them. The CDR3 extends over 13 amino acids. Germline CDR1 SGHNT, CDR2 YYREEE (reference sequence). As DNA, the CDR3 is TGTGCCAGCAGCCGACAGGCGCCCGGGGAGCTGTTTTTT. It is translated as CASSRQAPGELFF.

The chain has TRBV11-2 and TRBJ1-3; 7 bases agree with TRBD1. This CDR3 is 16 amino acids long. From germline, CDR1 is SGHAT and CDR2 FQNNGV. V shed 4 bases, J shed 0 bases, and the junction held 6 bases outside the gene matches. The CDR3 nucleotides are TGTGCCAGCAGCTACCTGACAGGGAGCTCTGGAAACACCATATATTTT. Protein product: CASSYLTGSSGNTIYF.

The V gene is TRBV28, the J gene TRBJ2-1; 9 bases line up with TRBD1. The CDR3 extends over 12 amino acids. J was trimmed by 14 bases and V by 2 bases; bases with no gene match: 4. From germline, CDR1 is MDHEN and CDR2 SYDVKM. Here the CDR3 reads CASSLGTGWEFF. CDR3 DNA: TGTGCCAGCAGTTTAGGGACAGGGTGGGAGTTCTTC. Based on the CDR3 plus reference TRBV28 and TRBJ2-1, the full variable domain is DVKVTQSSRYLVKRTGEKVFLECVQDMDHENMFWYRQDPGLGLRLIYFSYDVKMKEKGDIPEGYSVSREKKERFSLILESASTNQTSMYLCASSLGTGWEFFGPGTRLTVL.